The 25 T cell receptor beta chains below come from one sample, sequenced in a study of T-cell memory formation after mild COVID-19. TCRdb re-derived calls from the 5' RACE reads in MiXCR, one entry per CDR3 protein. The table lists some 70,000 distinct CDR3 sequences, 16% of them singletons, with roughly a third in the top ten. Sample: PBMCs or a T cell subset sorted from them (not recorded which). These receptors came from an adult woman who had mild COVID-19 (a few samples of this study predate the infection). Cell type and time point are not known.

This chain uses TRBV9 with TRBJ1-2; D may be TRBD1 (5 bases). V was pared by 1 base and J by 1 base, with 5 bases between. CDR3 length: 13 amino acids. Germline V gives CDR1 SGDLS, CDR2 YYNGEE. The CDR3: CASSVQGNYGYTF. The CDR3 nucleotides are TGTGCCAGCAGCGTACAGGGTAACTATGGCTACACCTTC. Based on the CDR3 plus reference TRBV9 and TRBJ1-2, the full variable domain is DSGVTQTPKHLITATGQRVTLRCSPRSGDLSVYWYQQSLDQGLQFLIQYYNGEERAKGNILERFSAQQFPDLHSELNLSSLELGDSALYFCASSVQGNYGYTFGSGTRLTVV.

In this sample, this clonotype turned up a few times. This sequence joins TRBV27 and TRBJ2-1; no reliable D call. The CDR3 has 13 amino acids. The germline CDR1 and CDR2 sequences are MNHEY and SMNVEV (reference sequence). The germline V and J ends were trimmed by 5 bases and 5 bases, with 10 bases remaining between them. CDR3 DNA sequence: TGTGCCAGCAGTCTCCGGACCAACAATGAGCAGTTCTTC. Protein sequence: CASSLRTNNEQFF.

This clonotype has only a few counts. The CDR3 bases are TGTGCCAGCAGTTTATGGTCCGTGAACACTGAAGCTTTCTTT. This encodes CASSLWSVNTEAFF. The chain has TRBV12-3 or TRBV12-4 and TRBJ1-1; no reliable D call. This CDR3 is 14 amino acids long. Trimming cost V 2 bases and J 0 bases, with 7 bases left between them.

The chain is built from TRBV10-3 and TRBJ2-1, with TRBD2 matching over 7 bases. The V gene end was trimmed by 0 bases and the J gene end by 10 bases; junction bases not matched to a gene: 3. CDR3 length: 13 residues. CDR1 is ENHRY and CDR2 is SYGVKD in the germline V gene. The DNA of the CDR3 is TGTGCCATCAGTGAGTCGTTCGGGGGGGAGCAGTTCTTC. It encodes CAISESFGGEQFF.

The gene calls are TRBV7-8 and TRBJ2-7, with D perhaps TRBD1 or TRBD2 (5 bases each). The CDR3 has 13 amino acids. CDR1 is SGHVS and CDR2 is FQNEAQ in the germline V gene. The V and J ends lost 5 bases and 9 bases respectively, with 17 bases between them. For the CDR3, the DNA is TGTGCCAGCAGCCTCGGGGCCCTCGGGCGGCAGTACTTC. Protein product: CASSLGALGRQYF.

In this sample, this clonotype is medium-sized. The rearrangement uses TRBV20-1 and TRBJ2-7; 7 bases line up with TRBD1. The junction had 4 bases not matched to a gene; V was cut back by 6 bases and J by 2 bases. Germline values: CDR1 DFQATT, CDR2 SNEGSKA (reference sequence). The CDR3 is 12 amino acids. In nucleotides, the CDR3 is TGCAGTGCCTATACAGGGGCCTACGAGCAGTACTTC. Protein: CSAYTGAYEQYF.

The CDR3 reads CSVEEAGGHAYEQYF. The CDR3 DNA reads as TGCAGCGTTGAAGAGGCCGGGGGACATGCCTACGAGCAGTACTTC. The gene calls are TRBV29-1 and TRBJ2-7; D tentatively fits TRBD1 or TRBD2 (6 bases each). The CDR3 runs 15 residues. V shed 0 bases and J shed 2 bases, with 14 bases lying between them. Germline CDR1 SQVTM, CDR2 ANQGSEA.

The genes are TRBV12-3 or TRBV12-4 and TRBJ2-1; the match to TRBD2 covers 16 bases. With 10 bases clipped from V and 2 bases from J, the junction kept 2 bases outside the gene matches. This CDR3 comprises 15 residues. The CDR3 here is CATGTSGGAYNEQFF. The CDR3, as DNA: TGTGCCACCGGGACTAGCGGGGGGGCCTACAATGAGCAGTTCTTC.

The V gene is TRBV21-1, the J gene TRBJ2-7; the table's D call TRBD2 went unverified against the DNA. TRBV21-1 is a pseudogene. The CDR3 extends over 13 amino acids. DNA for the CDR3: TGTGCCAGCAACACCTGGCGGGGGAACGAGCAGTACTTC. Protein product: CASNTWRGNEQYF.

The table lists this clonotype with a few counts. At one boundary the junction diverges from the germline segment, which might be a read error. The CDR3 loop reads CASSLERYSNNEQFF. The CDR3 coding sequence is TGTGCCAGCAGCTTAGAACGGTACTCCAACAATGAGCAGTTCTTC. The chain combines TRBV7-6 with TRBJ2-1; D not certain. The CDR3 contains 15 residues. Germline loops: CDR1 SGHVS, CDR2 FNYEAQ.

This clonotype was counted a few times. The chain has TRBV9 and TRBJ1-6; D is unclear. The V gene's germline CDR1 is SGDLS and CDR2 YYNGEE. There are 16 residues in the CDR3. V gave up 1 base and J gave up 7 bases, with 15 bases separating them. This chain's CDR3 is CASSVFVAGPNSPLHF. The CDR3 region has the DNA TGTGCCAGCAGCGTATTTGTCGCGGGCCCCAATTCACCCCTCCACTTT.

Many counts were recorded for this clonotype. This chain connects TRBV6-2 or TRBV6-3 to TRBJ2-7, with no clear D. The ends were cut back, 5 bases at V and 4 bases at J, with 9 bases in the middle. Germline V gives CDR1 MNHEY, CDR2 SVGEGT. The CDR3 has 12 residues. The CDR3 coding sequence is TGTGCCAGCAGTATCGACCGGTACGAGCAGTACTTC. This sequence encodes CASSIDRYEQYF.

The rearrangement uses TRBV20-1 and TRBJ2-7; D not resolved. The V end lost 6 bases, the J end lost 0 bases, and 12 bases lay between the germline ends. The CDR3 length is 13 residues. CDR1 is DFQATT, CDR2 SNEGSKA, per germline (reference sequence). The chain's CDR3 is CSARPESSYEQYF. In nucleotides, the CDR3 is TGCAGTGCAAGACCCGAGAGCTCCTACGAGCAGTACTTC.

This clonotype was counted between two and nine times. The chain couples TRBV7-9 to TRBJ2-7; TRBD2 matches 7 bases. V dropped 5 bases and J dropped 4; count of bases not matched to a gene: 5. Per the germline V gene, CDR1 is SEHNR and CDR2 is FQNEAQ (reference sequence). This CDR3 has 13 residues. The CDR3 is CASSLTSAYEQYF. In DNA, the CDR3 is TGTGCCAGCAGCCTAACTAGCGCATACGAGCAGTACTTC.

Only one count was recorded for this clonotype. The chain has TRBV7-6 and TRBJ1-1, with TRBD1 matching over 9 bases. The CDR3 is 14 residues long. Germline V gene sequence: CDR1 SGHVS, CDR2 FNYEAQ. J gave up 4 bases and V 6 bases, and 6 bases lay outside the gene matches. CDR3 loop: CASSSGTGFTEAFF. The CDR3 DNA reads as TGTGCCAGCAGTTCCGGGACAGGGTTCACTGAAGCTTTCTTT.

The table lists this clonotype with a count of one. The chain is built from TRBV12-3 or TRBV12-4 and TRBJ2-7; D remains ambiguous. The CDR3 is 13 amino acids. Trimming removed 3 bases at V and 2 bases at J, with 8 bases between. CDR3 sequence (DNA): TGTGCCAGCAGTTTCGGTAGTACCTACGAGCAGTACTTC. The encoded protein is CASSFGSTYEQYF.

This clonotype has more than one count but fewer than ten. V gene TRBV11-1 combines with J gene TRBJ1-2; 8 bases align to TRBD1. The junction had 7 bases not matched to a gene; V was cut back by 3 bases and J by 4 bases. Germline V CDR1 and CDR2: SGHAT, FQDESV (reference sequence). There are 15 residues in the CDR3. CDR3 sequence: CASSFPQGAGYGYTF. The CDR3 DNA is TGTGCCAGCAGCTTCCCCCAGGGGGCCGGCTATGGCTACACCTTC. The full variable domain, its missing parts supplied by reference TRBV11-1 and TRBJ1-2, is EAEVAQSPRYKITEKSQAVAFWCDPISGHATLYWYRQILGQGPELLVQFQDESVVDDSQLPKDRFSAERLKGVDSTLKIQPAELGDSAMYLCASSFPQGAGYGYTFGSGTRLTVV.

This chain links TRBV18 with TRBJ2-5, with D possibly TRBD1 on 5 matching bases. The CDR3 totals 15 residues. Germline V lookup: CDR1 KGHSH, CDR2 LQKENI. Trimming took 0 bases from V and 2 from J, leaving 10 bases between them. The CDR3 here is CASSPPGPIQETQYF. The CDR3 nucleotides are TGTGCCAGCTCACCACCGGGGCCTATTCAAGAGACCCAGTACTTC. The full variable domain, in which reference TRBV18 and TRBJ2-5 provide the parts outside the CDR3, is NAGVMQNPRHLVRRRGQEARLRCSPMKGHSHVYWYRQLPEEGLKFMVYLQKENIIDESGMPKERFSAEFPKEGPSILRIQQVVRGDSAAYFCASSPPGPIQETQYFGPGTRLLVL.

The chain employs TRBV27 and TRBJ2-7; 14 bases agree with TRBD2. The CDR3 runs 17 residues. The germline V gene has CDR1 MNHEY and CDR2 SMNVEV (reference sequence). J was trimmed by 0 bases and V by 5 bases; bases with no gene match: 6. CDR3 DNA: TGTGCCAGCAGTCTCGCTGGGACTAGCGGGAGCTCCTACGAGCAGTACTTC. Encoded protein: CASSLAGTSGSSYEQYF.

This clonotype was observed a few times. V usage is TRBV2 and J usage is TRBJ2-7; no reliable D call. This CDR3 has 14 residues. Germline V gives CDR1 SNHLY, CDR2 FYNNEI. V was cut by 1 base and J by 3 bases, with 10 bases left in between. The CDR3 nucleotides read TGTGCCAGCAGTGAAGTTAGGACCAACTACGAGCAGTACTTC. Residues: CASSEVRTNYEQYF.

This clonotype has a handful of counts. This chain connects TRBV3-1 to TRBJ2-1; weak D call: TRBD2 (5 bases). This CDR3 comprises 15 residues. V was shortened by 0 bases and J by 6 bases, with 12 bases between the two germline ends. From germline, CDR1 is LGHDT and CDR2 YNNKEL (reference sequence). The CDR3: CASSQDPLAFNEQFF. The CDR3 coding sequence is TGTGCCAGCAGCCAAGATCCCCTAGCCTTCAATGAGCAGTTCTTC.

This clonotype was seen repeatedly, ten times or more. This chain links TRBV5-1 with TRBJ2-1; the D call may be TRBD1 or TRBD2 (5 bases each). The CDR3 extends over 17 amino acids. Trimming pared 0 bases from V and 9 bases from J, leaving 22 bases between. From germline, CDR1 is SGHRS and CDR2 YFSETQ. The CDR3 nucleotides are TGCGCCAGCAGCTTGGATATCGGGATGGCAACAAGGGGTGAGCAGTTCTTC. Translation gives CASSLDIGMATRGEQFF. Together with reference TRBV5-1 and TRBJ2-1, the CDR3 gives the full variable domain: KAGVTQTPRYLIKTRGQQVTLSCSPISGHRSVSWYQQTPGQGLQFLFEYFSETQRNKGNFPGRFSGRQFSNSRSEMNVSTLELGDSALYLCASSLDIGMATRGEQFFGPGTRLTVL.

The rearrangement links TRBV28 to TRBJ1-6; D remains unclear. The V and J ends lost 8 bases and 13 bases respectively, with 21 bases between them. The CDR3 has 14 amino acids. Looked up from germline, CDR1 is MDHEN and CDR2 is SYDVKM. The CDR3 DNA sequence: TGTGCCAGCTCAGAGGTCCACAACCGAAGTCCCCTCCACTTT. Translation gives CASSEVHNRSPLHF.

The chain joins TRBV4-3 to TRBJ2-3; possible D gene TRBD2, 6 bases. CDR3 length: 17 residues. The V end lost 3 bases, the J end lost 0 bases, and 16 bases lay between the germline ends. Germline V gives CDR1 LGHNA, CDR2 YSLEER. The CDR3 region has the DNA TGCGCCAGCAGCCAGCTCGTTGGAGGGCTAAGCACAGATACGCAGTATTTT. Translating it yields CASSQLVGGLSTDTQYF.

This clonotype turned up a few times. The chain employs TRBV10-3 and TRBJ2-1, with 9 bases lining up with TRBD2. The CDR3 loop spans 14 amino acids. V shed 9 bases, J shed 5 bases, and the junction held 8 bases outside the gene matches. CDR1 is ENHRY and CDR2 is SYGVKD in the germline V gene. CDR3 in amino acids: CAIQTSGAHNEQFF. CDR3 nucleotides: TGTGCCATTCAGACTAGCGGCGCTCACAATGAGCAGTTCTTC.